These T cell receptor beta chains were read from a single sample in a study of shared clonotypes between healthy human individuals. Sequenced by immunoSEQ multiplex PCR; TCRdb stores in-frame clones only, minus some. The sample carries about 2 million clones, about 95% recorded once. Sequencing was done on a sample of naive CD8+ T cells sorted from blood. The receptors derive from a man aged 18 to 30 in good health. Each CDR3 is given without its conserved first and last residue.

>TRBV21-1|14
ASSRSWARAGNTIY
>TRBV9|14
ASSLLSADLYNEQF
>TRBV27|13
ASSPSWGASYEQY
>TRBV6-5|14
ASSYDGTGAAGELF
>TRBV9|12
ASSAQGRVETQY
>TRBV4-1|12
ASSHRQGTYEQY
>TRBV25-1|14
ASSEDYGGGTDTQY
>TRBV29-1|13
SVEKTSGGLYEQY
>TRBV6-1|11
ASSQRQDNEQF
>TRBV4-2|13
ASSQDPGVDYGYT
>TRBV7-9|13
ASSETNGAYNEQF
>TRBV6-5|14
ASSYRFAGGYNEQF
>TRBV5-4|14
ASSLAPSGSIYEQY
>TRBV13|12
ASSLGPGYYEQY
>TRBV9|13
ASSVGRGSYNEQF
>TRBV28|11
ASSYLRTPEQY
>TRBV12-5|10
ASGRKTGELF
>TRBV4-1|13
ASSQISGGVVTQY
>TRBV6-5|13
ASSRSGGFRETQY
>TRBV21-1|10
ASRLMGGGYT
>TRBV28|14
ASAQGGAEGETEAF
>TRBV2|12
ASIPGLAAYEQY
>TRBV7-9|11
ASSPSLGDTQY
>TRBV15|12
ATSRGGRDYEQY
>TRBV4-3|14
ASSHEQGLYTGELF
>TRBV7-6|13
ASSLEVGFVHEQY
>TRBV27|11
ASSPGRNYGYT
>TRBV7-9|9
ASSLVHEQF